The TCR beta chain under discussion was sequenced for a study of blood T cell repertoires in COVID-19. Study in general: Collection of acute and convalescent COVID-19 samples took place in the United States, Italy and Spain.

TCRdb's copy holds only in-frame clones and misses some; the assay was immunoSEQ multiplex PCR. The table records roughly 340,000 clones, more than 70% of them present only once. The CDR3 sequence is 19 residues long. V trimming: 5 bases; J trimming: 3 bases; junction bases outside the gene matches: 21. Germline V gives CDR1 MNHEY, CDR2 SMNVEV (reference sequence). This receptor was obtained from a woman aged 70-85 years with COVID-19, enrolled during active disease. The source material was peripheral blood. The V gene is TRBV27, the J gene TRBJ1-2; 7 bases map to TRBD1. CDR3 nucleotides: TGTGCCAGCAGTCCCTCCAAGGGACAGACTCCGACTTTCTACTATGGCTACACCTTC. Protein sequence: CASSPSKGQTPTFYYGYTF.